One sample yielded the 28 T cell receptor beta chains listed below, sequenced in a study of T cell responses to AZD1222 COVID-19 vaccine (dated by TCRdb to 2020 to 2022). Libraries were built with the immunoSEQ multiplex PCR assay. This is the immuneACCESS table as TCRdb keeps it, with only in-frame sequences that have V and J called. A part of the clones is gone; compared with another copy, unresolved V genes explain less than half, and the rest is unexplained. Across this sample there are around 130,000 clones, with approximately 94% seen only once. 5.5% to 8% of the sample comes from the top ten. According to the study, the label for this sample's time point signals: baseline before first vaccination. Specimen: peripheral blood, collected on day 0 of AZD1222 vaccination. The receptors here all came from an adult in good health.

The count of this clone is one. V is TRBV5-1 and J is TRBJ2-3; TRBD2 matches at 7 bases. The ends lost 1 base at V and 2 bases at J; junction bases unmatched: 1. This CDR3 has 14 residues. Per germline, CDR1 SGHRS and CDR2 YFSETQ. The CDR3 sequence is CASSLKRDTDTQYF. CDR3 DNA sequence: TGCGCCAGCAGCTTGAAGCGGGACACAGATACGCAGTATTTT. The entire variable domain, with the rest obtained from reference TRBV5-1 and TRBJ2-3, is as follows: KAGVTQTPRYLIKTRGQQVTLSCSPISGHRSVSWYQQTPGQGLQFLFEYFSETQRNKGNFPGRFSGRQFSNSRSEMNVSTLELGDSALYLCASSLKRDTDTQYFGPGTRLTVL.

V is TRBV18 and J is TRBJ2-7; no definite D call. The length of the CDR3 is 14 residues. Germline CDR1 is KGHSH and CDR2 is LQKENI. V was pared by 2 bases and J by 5 bases, with 13 bases between. In DNA, the CDR3 is TGTGCCAGCTCACCAGGAATAGGCTCAGACGAGCAGTACTTC. Its translation is CASSPGIGSDEQYF.

This clone was picked up one time. This sequence joins TRBV2 and TRBJ1-1; TRBD1 might be the D (6 bases). V gave up 6 bases and J gave up 3 bases, with 26 bases separating them. Germline-derived CDR1 and CDR2 are SNHLY and FYNNEI. This CDR3 contains 18 residues. In DNA form, the CDR3 reads TGTGCCAGCAGATCATTACGGCGGGACAAAAAAAGTGACACTGAAGCTTTCTTT. Amino acid sequence: CASRSLRRDKKSDTEAFF.

This clone was recorded once. The V gene is TRBV9, the J gene TRBJ2-3, with 9 bases fitting TRBD2. V was clipped by 4 bases and J by 4 bases; unmatched bases: 7. The CDR3 runs 15 residues. The germline V gene encodes CDR1 SGDLS and CDR2 YYNGEE. The CDR3 loop is CASSRAGGAADTQYF. The CDR3 bases are TGTGCCAGCAGCCGGGCGGGGGGGGCAGCAGATACGCAGTATTTT.

The chain is built from TRBV6-2 or TRBV6-3 and TRBJ2-2; D unresolved. Germline V gives CDR1 MNHEY, CDR2 SVGEGT. CDR3 length: 13 residues. V lost 0 bases, J lost 11 bases, and 10 bases lay in between. The CDR3 DNA reads as TGTGCCAGCAGTTACTCCCAAACGACTGAGCTGTTTTTT. It yields the protein CASSYSQTTELFF.

V and J are TRBV11-2 and TRBJ2-2; 9 nucleotides match TRBD2. CDR1 is SGHAT and CDR2 is FQNNGV in the germline V gene. Losses at the gene ends were 4 bases for V and 6 bases for J; bases not matched to a gene: 6. This CDR3 comprises 15 residues. CDR3 loop: CASSYISGRSGELFF. As DNA, the CDR3 is TGTGCCAGCAGCTACATCAGCGGGAGGTCCGGGGAGCTGTTTTTT.

V and J are TRBV5-4 and TRBJ2-3; 9 bases agree with TRBD2. The CDR3 totals 15 residues. Unmatched junction bases numbered 17, after V lost 4 bases and J lost 14 bases. Germline CDR1 is SGHNT and CDR2 is YYREEE (reference sequence). CDR3 coding DNA: TGTGCCAGCAGCCTGCGCGGGGGGGGAGCGGGACGAGGGTATTTT. It specifies CASSLRGGGAGRGYF.

The chain is built from TRBV28 and TRBJ2-5, with TRBD2 identical over 7 bases. Germline V gives CDR1 MDHEN, CDR2 SYDVKM. After removal of 7 bases from V and 5 bases from J, the junction contained 13 bases not matched to a gene. The CDR3 runs 15 residues. In DNA form, the CDR3 reads TGTGCCAGCACCGAGCGGGGCCGACTGGGGGAGACCCAGTACTTC. Encoded protein: CASTERGRLGETQYF.

The chain links TRBV7-3 to TRBJ2-3; 7 positions match TRBD2. CDR1 and CDR2 from the germline V gene are SGHTA and FQGTGA. This CDR3 has 15 amino acids. Trimming removed 5 bases from V and 2 bases from J; junction bases left unmatched: 7. The DNA of the CDR3 is TGTGCCAGCAGCCGGTCAGCGGGACCCACAGATACGCAGTATTTT. Protein: CASSRSAGPTDTQYF.

The chain couples TRBV9 to TRBJ2-1; 9 positions agree with TRBD2. The CDR3 loop spans 14 amino acids. Trimming took 0 bases from V and 10 from J; bases not matched to a gene: 5. Germline-derived CDR1 and CDR2 are SGDLS and YYNGEE. The CDR3 sequence is CASSVGLADLEQFF. CDR3 coding DNA: TGTGCCAGCAGCGTAGGACTAGCGGACCTAGAGCAGTTCTTC.

The rearrangement links TRBV7-9 to TRBJ2-2; D is perhaps TRBD1 or TRBD2 (5 bases each). Trimming left V 5 bases short and J 8 bases short, with 18 bases between. CDR1 SEHNR and CDR2 FQNEAQ come from the germline V gene (reference sequence). There are 15 residues in the CDR3. The CDR3, as DNA: TGTGCCAGCAGCACCACGGGACCGTGGGATGGGGAGCTGTTTTTT. It translates to CASSTTGPWDGELFF.

The chain joins TRBV11-2 to TRBJ2-1; 8 nucleotides line up with TRBD2. Germline trimming cut 1 base from V and 5 bases from J; bases unmatched to any gene: 4. The CDR3 length is 15 residues. The germline gives CDR1 SGHAT, CDR2 FQNNGV. The CDR3: CASSLVTSADNEQFF. In nucleotides, the CDR3 is TGTGCCAGCAGCTTAGTGACTAGCGCCGACAATGAGCAGTTCTTC.

This clone was picked up a small number of times. This chain uses TRBV7-9 with TRBJ2-7; 7 bases map to TRBD2. Germline loops: CDR1 SEHNR, CDR2 FQNEAQ (reference sequence). There are 16 residues in the CDR3. The junction had 8 bases not matched to a gene; V was cut back by 1 base and J by 2 bases. The CDR3 loop is CASSLDEAGFAYEQYF. In DNA, the CDR3 is TGTGCCAGCAGCTTAGATGAAGCGGGATTTGCCTACGAGCAGTACTTC.

V usage is TRBV28 and J usage is TRBJ1-5, with TRBD1 identical over 10 bases. Germline lookup yields CDR1 MDHEN and CDR2 SYDVKM. V shed 10 bases and J 7 bases; nucleotides not matched to a gene: 7. CDR3 length equals 13 residues. CDR3 region: CATSGQGLQPQHF. The CDR3 DNA reads as TGTGCCACCTCGGGACAGGGGTTACAGCCCCAGCATTTT.

The V and J genes are TRBV5-1 and TRBJ2-5; D gene uncertain. The CDR3 runs 16 residues. The V end lost 0 bases, the J end lost 2 bases, and 14 bases lay between the germline ends. CDR1 SGHRS and CDR2 YFSETQ come from the germline V gene. CDR3 DNA: TGCGCCAGCAGCTTGGCCGGAAGCGCCCCTCAAGAGACCCAGTACTTC. Residues: CASSLAGSAPQETQYF.

This rearrangement joins TRBV2 to TRBJ1-2; D gene uncertain. CDR3 length: 14 amino acids. Trimming removed 6 bases from V and 3 bases from J, with 14 bases in between. Germline loops: CDR1 SNHLY, CDR2 FYNNEI. In DNA, the CDR3 is TGTGCCAGCAGCCTGATGGAGGCCGACTATGGCTACACCTTC. Translated: CASSLMEADYGYTF.

This chain connects TRBV7-9 to TRBJ2-7, with D maybe TRBD2 (6 bases). This CDR3 spans 14 amino acids. Per germline, CDR1 SEHNR and CDR2 FQNEAQ (reference sequence). Trimming left V 5 bases short and J 6 bases short, with 17 bases between. CDR3: CASSPEGLVSEQYF. CDR3 nucleotides: TGTGCCAGCAGCCCGGAGGGATTGGTGAGCGAGCAGTACTTC.

The chain combines TRBV6-4 with TRBJ2-1; 8 nucleotides match TRBD1. V dropped 5 bases and J dropped 5; count of bases not matched to a gene: 2. The CDR3 runs 13 residues. Germline V gene sequence: CDR1 MRHNA, CDR2 SNTAGT. The DNA of the CDR3 is TGTGCCAGCAGTTGGACAGGGAACAATGAGCAGTTCTTC. Amino acid sequence: CASSWTGNNEQFF.

This clone was observed a handful of times. This chain uses TRBV7-8 with TRBJ1-2, with 10 bases that match TRBD1. In germline, CDR1 is SGHVS, CDR2 FQNEAQ. Trimming took 5 bases from V and 5 from J; bases not matched to a gene: 17. The CDR3 extends over 18 amino acids. Written as DNA, the CDR3 is TGTGCCAGCAGCCAGAGGCGGGGACAGGGGCCCTCAGGGTATGGCTACACCTTC. Translated, it gives CASSQRRGQGPSGYGYTF.

The chain employs TRBV12-3 or TRBV12-4 and TRBJ2-1; a weak D match, TRBD1 (5 bases). Trimming removed 7 bases at V and 2 bases at J, with 9 bases between. This CDR3 has 13 amino acids. CDR3 residues: CASISDTYNEQFF. In nucleotides, the CDR3 is TGTGCCAGCATTTCGGACACCTACAATGAGCAGTTCTTC.

The rearrangement links TRBV18 to TRBJ1-5, with a weak D call TRBD1 (6 bases). Trimming shortened V by 6 bases and J by 1 base, and 10 bases separated the two germline ends. The CDR3 consists of 14 residues. CDR1 KGHSH and CDR2 LQKENI come from the germline V gene. CDR3 in DNA: TGTGCCAGCTCGAGGCAGGGGAGCAATCAGCCCCAGCATTTT. Residues: CASSRQGSNQPQHF.

The chain recombines TRBV19 with TRBJ1-1; 8 bases align to TRBD1. Germline lookup yields CDR1 LNHDA and CDR2 SQIVND (reference sequence). This CDR3 contains 16 residues. Trimming took 6 bases from V and 8 from J; bases not matched to a gene: 17. CDR3 sequence (DNA): TGTGCCAGTAGAAATCCCCTCCGGGACAGGTCGTTAGAAGCTTTCTTT. Translating gives CASRNPLRDRSLEAFF.

The V and J genes are TRBV27 and TRBJ1-1, with a tentative D call TRBD1 (5 bases). Germline V lookup: CDR1 MNHEY, CDR2 SMNVEV (reference sequence). This CDR3 contains 14 residues. Trimming left V 3 bases short and J 0 bases short, with 8 bases between. CDR3 sequence: CASSLGGVNTEAFF. The CDR3 nucleotides read TGTGCCAGCAGTTTGGGGGGGGTGAACACTGAAGCTTTCTTT.

DNA of the CDR3: TGCAGCGCCCGTTGGGGGAGCACTGAAGCTTTCTTT. This codes for CSARWGSTEAFF. The chain combines TRBV29-1 with TRBJ1-1; tentatively, D is TRBD1 (5 bases). The germline CDR1 and CDR2 sequences are SQVTM and ANQGSEA. The V gene lost 7 bases and the J gene lost 4 bases, with 13 bases spanning the gap. This CDR3 contains 12 residues.

The CDR3 loop is CASSQGGRNEKLFF. DNA for the CDR3: TGCGCCAGCAGCCAGGGAGGGAGGAATGAAAAACTGTTTTTT. This chain joins TRBV5-1 and TRBJ1-4; weak D call: TRBD1 (5 bases). Trimming cost V 4 bases and J 5 bases, with 12 bases left between them. CDR1 is SGHRS and CDR2 is YFSETQ in the germline V gene. CDR3 length: 14 amino acids. The variable domain in full, completed from reference TRBV5-1 and TRBJ1-4, reads KAGVTQTPRYLIKTRGQQVTLSCSPISGHRSVSWYQQTPGQGLQFLFEYFSETQRNKGNFPGRFSGRQFSNSRSEMNVSTLELGDSALYLCASSQGGRNEKLFFGSGTQLSVL.

In its sample, this clone was seen a few times. J is TRBJ2-7 and V is TRBV6-2 or TRBV6-3, with D possibly being TRBD2 (5 bases). V lost 7 bases and J 5 bases, leaving 21 bases between the germline ends. This CDR3 has 15 amino acids. Germline lookup yields CDR1 MNHEY and CDR2 SVGEGT. CDR3 residues: CASIPHTKGSDEQYF. CDR3 nucleotide sequence: TGTGCCAGCATCCCCCACACAAAAGGGAGCGACGAGCAGTACTTC.

This chain connects TRBV5-4 to TRBJ1-3; unclear D gene. Germline CDR1 reads SGHNT; CDR2 reads YYREEE (reference sequence). V was pared by 0 bases and J by 3 bases, with 4 bases between. This CDR3 has 13 amino acids. This CDR3 reads CASSLDIGNTIYF. The CDR3 bases are TGTGCCAGCAGCTTGGACATTGGAAACACCATATATTTT.

The chain joins TRBV11-2 to TRBJ2-2, with a tentative D call TRBD2 (5 bases). The germline CDR1 and CDR2 sequences are SGHAT and FQNNGV. The V gene lost 2 bases and the J gene lost 7 bases, with 14 bases spanning the gap. CDR3 size: 15 residues. CDR3 sequence (DNA): TGTGCCAGCAGCTTAATGAGGGCTAACGGCGGGGAGCTGTTTTTT. Its translation is CASSLMRANGGELFF.